These 8 T cell receptor beta chains share one sample of origin, sequenced in a study of T-cell reconstitution after alpha-beta-depleted transplantation in children (TCRdb year 2016). Library method: PCR. TCRdb names Illumina HiSeq 2500 as the instrument used. To normalize quantification of the TCRbeta repertoire, the TCR libraries were built with molecular barcoding that relied on unique molecular identifiers. TCRdb's own reprocessing of the public reads used fastp at Q25 and MiXCR and kept productive beta chains. Here each entry gathers all rows of one CDR3 protein and keeps the most common genes and DNA. In all, the sample holds approximately 350,000 distinct CDR3 sequences, and about 9.4% of those were seen once. Clones ranked in the top ten supply less than 2.5% of the sample. The material sequenced was PBMCs from the stem cell graft donor, taken from the stem cell graft. These receptors were collected from a human donor who donated a stem cell graft to a child with acute lymphoblastic leukemia.

This chain uses TRBV7-2 with TRBJ1-1; D unclear. Germline V lookup: CDR1 SGHTA, CDR2 FQGNSA. V was trimmed by 10 bases and J by 7 bases, leaving 16 bases between them. The length of the CDR3 is 12 residues. In DNA form, the CDR3 reads TGTGCCAACACCGCGACTGAAAGTGAAGCTTTCTTT. This translates into CANTATESEAFF.

Only a few counts were recorded for this clonotype. The V gene is TRBV29-1, the J gene TRBJ1-2; tentatively, D is TRBD1 (5 bases). CDR1 is SQVTM and CDR2 is ANQGSEA in the germline V gene. The ends were cut back, 4 bases at V and 8 bases at J, with 14 bases in the middle. The CDR3 covers 12 residues. The CDR3 DNA reads TGCAGCGTTGTAGGGGCACTGGGAGGCTACACCTTC. It translates to CSVVGALGGYTF.

This clonotype was counted a few times. CDR3 bases: TGCGCCAGCAGCCAAGATCTCGGGTCGCCGGGGGACTACGAGCAGTACTTC. It codes for CASSQDLGSPGDYEQYF. The chain is built from TRBV4-1 and TRBJ2-7, with D perhaps TRBD2 (6 bases). This CDR3 is built from 17 residues. Germline CDR1 reads MGHRA; CDR2 reads YSYEKL. V was pared by 0 bases and J by 3 bases, with 18 bases between.

The chain carries TRBV12-3 or TRBV12-4 and TRBJ2-1, with D hard to call. This CDR3 contains 14 residues. The ends were cut back, 4 bases at V and 7 bases at J, with 14 bases in the middle. CDR3 region: CASSSMDGRNEQFF. In nucleotides, the CDR3 is TGTGCCAGCAGTTCAATGGACGGACGGAATGAGCAGTTCTTC.

This clonotype came up many times. The V call is TRBV15, the J call TRBJ2-1, with D perhaps TRBD2 (6 bases). Trimming removed 0 bases at V and 7 bases at J, with 7 bases between. This CDR3 is 13 amino acids long. Germline CDR1 LNHNV, CDR2 YYDKDF (reference sequence). CDR3 coding DNA: TGTGCCACCAGCAGAGATGCGGGAAATGAGCAGTTCTTC. Residues: CATSRDAGNEQFF.

The chain is built from TRBV12-3 or TRBV12-4 and TRBJ2-5; TRBD2 agrees at 10 bases. J was trimmed by 4 bases and V by 4 bases; bases with no gene match: 9. The CDR3 has 16 amino acids. This CDR3 reads CASSYSPLAGAETQYF. The CDR3 DNA reads TGTGCCAGCAGTTACTCCCCCCTAGCGGGAGCAGAGACCCAGTACTTC.

About this clonotype: Sequence at one end of the junction differs from germline and may be a read error. The J gene is TRBJ2-7, the V gene TRBV20-1; TRBD2 matches 11 bases. The CDR3 sequence is 18 residues long. Germline CDR1 and CDR2: DFQATT and SNEGSKA (reference sequence). Written as DNA, the CDR3 is TGCTGTGCTAGGGGCTCGGGGACTAGCGGCCTCAGCTCCTACGAGCAGTACTTC. Amino acid sequence: CCARGSGTSGLSSYEQYF.

V is TRBV10-3 and J is TRBJ1-1; 7 nucleotides agree with TRBD1. J was trimmed by 8 bases and V by 5 bases; bases with no gene match: 14. In germline, CDR1 is ENHRY, CDR2 SYGVKD. The CDR3 extends over 15 amino acids. CDR3 amino acids: CAISLGTARVSEAFF. In DNA form, the CDR3 reads TGTGCCATCAGTCTGGGGACAGCCCGAGTGTCGGAAGCTTTCTTT.